These 8 T cell receptor beta chains share one sample of origin, sequenced in a study of T cell repertoires in cytomegalovirus infection (dated by TCRdb to between 2018 and 2020). Sequencing used an Illumina HiSeq 1500. In-frame beta chains were kept once TCRdb had trimmed the public reads at Q25 with fastp and called clones with MiXCR. Rows matching on CDR3 protein sequence are summarized as one entry with the most common DNA and genes. The sample includes approximately 600,000 distinct CDR3 sequences, with approximately 40% observed a single time. The ten largest clones represent roughly 50% of the sample. This specimen's treatment or condition label, per the study, means: in vitro stimulation with specific CMV peptide epitopes to enrich CMV-specific T cells. These TCRs are of unknown antigen specificity. The sample consisted of cultured PBMCs, taken from culture after CMV antigen stimulation. The receptors here all came from a human donor in good health (CMV status not recorded). Some clones in this sample may be carry-over from other donors' samples.

The chain couples TRBV12-3 or TRBV12-4 to TRBJ1-2; D may be TRBD1 (5 bases). V gave up 5 bases and J gave up 2 bases, with 18 bases separating them. The CDR3 totals 16 residues. The CDR3 DNA sequence: TGTGCCAGCAGTCCGAACCAGGGCTTTGGCAACTATGGCTACACCTTC. The encoded protein is CASSPNQGFGNYGYTF.

V usage is TRBV28 and J usage is TRBJ2-5; 7 positions agree with TRBD1. This CDR3 is built from 13 residues. Germline loops: CDR1 MDHEN, CDR2 SYDVKM. The J segment lost 4 bases and the V segment lost 7 bases, leaving 6 bases of the junction unmatched. CDR3 region: CASTQGDIETQYF. CDR3 bases: TGTGCCAGCACGCAGGGGGATATAGAGACCCAGTACTTC.

The V gene is TRBV2, the J gene TRBJ1-1, with 9 bases lining up with TRBD1. This CDR3 comprises 15 residues. The trim removed 8 bases at V and 3 bases at J, leaving 10 bases unmatched. The germline CDR1 and CDR2 sequences are SNHLY and FYNNEI. This chain's CDR3 is CASEWDRAGDTEAFF. Written as DNA, the CDR3 is TGTGCCAGCGAATGGGACAGGGCGGGGGACACTGAAGCTTTCTTT.

The CDR3 is CASSPLTGPTYNEQFF. The CDR3 DNA reads TGTGCCAGCTCACCACTCACCGGACCAACCTACAATGAGCAGTTCTTC. The chain couples TRBV18 to TRBJ2-1, with D uncertain. The CDR3 contains 16 residues. Trimming took 1 base from V and 2 from J, leaving 12 bases between them. The V gene's germline CDR1 is KGHSH and CDR2 LQKENI.

This clonotype has just a few counts. The chain has TRBV28 and TRBJ2-1, with D perhaps TRBD2 (6 bases). Germline CDR1 MDHEN, CDR2 SYDVKM. V was pared by 8 bases and J by 6 bases, with 17 bases between. This CDR3 has 14 amino acids. CDR3: CASGLGGRINEQFF. In nucleotides, the CDR3 is TGTGCCAGCGGCCTCGGGGGACGGATCAATGAGCAGTTCTTC.

The chain carries TRBV27 and TRBJ2-3, with D possibly TRBD1 on 5 matching bases. Trimming removed 11 bases at V and 7 bases at J, with 10 bases between. The CDR3 is made up of 10 amino acids. Germline lookup yields CDR1 MNHEY and CDR2 SMNVEV (reference sequence). The CDR3 region is CASGSYTQYF. The CDR3 nucleotides read TGTGCCTCAGGGTCATATACGCAGTATTTT.

This chain joins TRBV5-4 and TRBJ2-1, with 7 bases fitting TRBD2. CDR1 is SGHNT and CDR2 is YYREEE in the germline V gene (reference sequence). The V gene end was trimmed by 4 bases and the J gene end by 5 bases; junction bases not matched to a gene: 9. The CDR3 is made up of 15 amino acids. Written as DNA, the CDR3 is TGTGCCAGCAGCCCTATTGCGACTAGCCACAATGAGCAGTTCTTC. Its protein product is CASSPIATSHNEQFF. The full variable domain, completed using reference TRBV5-4 and TRBJ2-1, is ETGVTQSPTHLIKTRGQQVTLRCSSQSGHNTVSWYQQALGQGPQFIFQYYREEENGRGNFPPRFSGLQFPNYSSELNVNALELDDSALYLCASSPIATSHNEQFFGPGTRLTVL.

This chain joins TRBV2 and TRBJ2-7, with D perhaps TRBD1 (6 bases). The CDR3 length is 15 residues. The germline V and J ends were trimmed by 0 bases and 4 bases, with 13 bases remaining between them. Germline V gene data show CDR1 as SNHLY and CDR2 as FYNNEI. The CDR3 DNA is TGTGCCAGCAGTGAAGCGCCGGGACATTTATACGAGCAGTACTTC. It codes for CASSEAPGHLYEQYF. The variable domain in full, completed from reference TRBV2 and TRBJ2-7, reads EPEVTQTPSHQVTQMGQEVILRCVPISNHLYFYWYRQILGQKVEFLVSFYNNEISEKSEIFDDQFSVERPDGSNFTLKIRSTKLEDSAMYFCASSEAPGHLYEQYFGPGTRLTVT.